This T cell receptor (beta chain) originates from a study of blood T cell repertoires in COVID-19. V lost 7 bases, J lost 3 bases, and 11 bases stayed unmatched. Germline V lookup: CDR1 SNHLY, CDR2 FYNNEI. This CDR3 spans 16 amino acids. As handled by the study authors: The assay estimated nucleated cells by amplifying reference gene primers. This table comes from immunoSEQ multiplex PCR, and its TCRdb copy is limited to in-frame clones, with some not included. The DNA gave D and trimming, while V, J and clone size come from that table. The top ten clones hold 4.2% of a sample with 250,000 to 300,000 clones, roughly 84% of them seen once.

What was sequenced was peripheral blood. The receptor's source is a man aged 60 to 75 with acute or convalescent COVID-19. This chain links TRBV2 with TRBJ2-3, with 9 bases matching TRBD2. This chain's CDR3 is CASTFLAGPGTDTQYF. The DNA of the CDR3 is TGTGCCAGCACCTTCCTAGCGGGGCCAGGGACAGATACGCAGTATTTT.